This passage covers 31 T cell receptor beta chains from one sample sequenced in a study of STAT5B mutations in CD4+ large granular lymphocyte leukemia. Data came from immunoSEQ multiplex PCR; TCRdb stores just in-frame clones and leaves some out. The data contain about 33,000 clones, about 74% of them singletons. The specimen was CD4+ T cells from blood buffy coats. These receptors all come from a human donor in good health.

The CDR3 reads CASSRDSSSGNTIYF. In nucleotides, the CDR3 is TGCGCCAGCAGCCGGGACAGCTCCTCTGGAAACACCATATATTTT. The rearrangement joins TRBV4-3 to TRBJ1-3, with 7 bases matching TRBD1. The CDR3 is 15 amino acids. J gave up 0 bases and V 4 bases, and 3 bases lay outside the gene matches. Looked up from germline, CDR1 is LGHNA and CDR2 is YSLEER.

This sequence joins TRBV5-1 and TRBJ1-1, with 9 bases lining up with TRBD1. The ends lost 4 bases at V and 3 bases at J; junction bases unmatched: 7. The germline V gene has CDR1 SGHRS and CDR2 YFSETQ. There are 15 residues in the CDR3. The CDR3, as DNA: TGCGCCAGCAGCCCCCGAACAGGGGGCGACACTGAAGCTTTCTTT. Translated, it gives CASSPRTGGDTEAFF.

The V call is TRBV6-4, the J call TRBJ1-1, with a tentative D call TRBD1 (6 bases). The CDR3 has 16 residues. V shed 3 bases and J shed 7 bases, with 21 bases lying between them. Germline values: CDR1 MRHNA, CDR2 SNTAGT. CDR3 residues: CASSDRGPPPQSEAFF. The CDR3 coding sequence is TGTGCCAGCAGTGATCGGGGGCCGCCTCCCCAGAGTGAAGCTTTCTTT.

The chain links TRBV7-9 to TRBJ1-3; 11 bases agree with TRBD1. Germline CDR1 SEHNR, CDR2 FQNEAQ (reference sequence). Trimming cost V 3 bases and J 8 bases; bases outside gene matches: 6. This CDR3 is built from 15 residues. Here the CDR3 DNA reads TGTGCCAGCAGCTTTCGGACAGGGGGCGTGGACACCATATATTTT. Protein sequence: CASSFRTGGVDTIYF.

V and J are TRBV15 and TRBJ1-2, with 8 bases lining up with TRBD1. CDR1 and CDR2 (germline): LNHNV, YYDKDF (reference sequence). Trimming cost V 4 bases and J 4 bases; bases outside gene matches: 8. The CDR3 runs to 15 residues. The CDR3, as DNA: TGTGCCACCAGCAAAGGACAGGGACACCTCTATGGCTACACCTTC. Protein sequence: CATSKGQGHLYGYTF.

The rearrangement uses TRBV11-3 and TRBJ2-7, with 7 bases that match TRBD2. CDR3 length: 14 amino acids. V shed 1 base and J 3 bases; nucleotides not matched to a gene: 3. CDR1 SGHNT and CDR2 YENEEA come from the germline V gene. The CDR3: CASSLVAGVYEQYF. In DNA form, the CDR3 reads TGTGCCAGCAGCTTAGTCGCGGGAGTCTACGAGCAGTACTTC. Based on the CDR3 plus reference TRBV11-3 and TRBJ2-7, the full variable domain is EAGVVQSPRYKIIEKKQPVAFWCNPISGHNTLYWYLQNLGQGPELLIRYENEEAVDDSQLPKDRFSAERLKGVDSTLKIQPAELGDSAVYLCASSLVAGVYEQYFGPGTRLTVT.

A few counts support this clone. This rearrangement joins TRBV7-9 to TRBJ1-4; 8 bases are shared with TRBD1. This CDR3 is 17 amino acids long. V trimming: 1 base; J trimming: 7 bases; junction bases outside the gene matches: 11. Germline assignment: CDR1 SEHNR and CDR2 FQNEAQ (reference sequence). CDR3 protein: CASSLGRTGQGFEKLFF. The CDR3 region has the DNA TGTGCCAGCAGCTTAGGTAGAACTGGACAGGGATTTGAAAAACTGTTTTTT.

For the CDR3, the DNA is TGTGCCAGTAGTGAAACTAGCGGGGTCAGCACAGATACGCAGTATTTT. It yields the protein CASSETSGVSTDTQYF. The V call is TRBV19, the J call TRBJ2-3, with 10 nucleotides matching TRBD2. The CDR3 extends over 16 amino acids. J was trimmed by 0 bases and V by 5 bases; bases with no gene match: 5. In germline, CDR1 is LNHDA, CDR2 SQIVND (reference sequence).

The rearrangement links TRBV30 to TRBJ2-3; a weak D match, TRBD2 (5 bases). The CDR3 is 15 residues long. From germline, CDR1 is GTSNPN and CDR2 SVGIG (reference sequence). The V gene lost 0 bases and the J gene lost 2 bases, with 12 bases spanning the gap. CDR3 sequence reads: CAWSVPRGDTDTQYF. CDR3 bases: TGTGCCTGGAGTGTACCACGGGGAGACACAGATACGCAGTATTTT. Filled out from reference TRBV30 and TRBJ2-3, the complete variable domain reads SQTIHQWPATLVQPVGSPLSLECTVEGTSNPNLYWYRQAAGRGLQLLFYSVGIGQISSEVPQNLSASRPQDRQFILSSKKLLLSDSGFYLCAWSVPRGDTDTQYFGPGTRLTVL.

The genes are TRBV19 and TRBJ2-7; 7 positions agree with TRBD2. There are 16 residues in the CDR3. The V segment lost 4 bases and the J segment 3 bases; nucleotides outside the gene matches: 12. Germline CDR1 LNHDA, CDR2 SQIVND (reference sequence). Here the CDR3 reads CASSRGGVGGNYEQYF. The CDR3 DNA reads as TGTGCCAGTAGTAGGGGAGGGGTTGGGGGAAACTACGAGCAGTACTTC.

V gene TRBV29-1 combines with J gene TRBJ2-3; 12 bases agree with TRBD1. In germline, CDR1 is SQVTM, CDR2 ANQGSEA. The CDR3 sequence is 13 residues long. V gave up 8 bases and J gave up 6 bases; unmatched junction bases: 6. The CDR3: CSTGQGAADTQYF. The DNA of the CDR3 is TGCAGCACGGGACAGGGGGCGGCCGATACGCAGTATTTT.

The chain recombines TRBV5-1 with TRBJ1-2; TRBD1 is a possible D gene (5 bases). V was pared by 4 bases and J by 7 bases, with 20 bases between. The CDR3 spans 15 residues. Looked up from germline, CDR1 is SGHRS and CDR2 is YFSETQ. CDR3 amino acids: CASSPTDPRTGGYTF. The DNA for the CDR3 is TGCGCCAGCAGCCCGACAGACCCAAGAACGGGTGGCTACACCTTC.

V gene TRBV7-2 combines with J gene TRBJ2-5, with TRBD2 matching 8 bases. The closer fit of TRBJ2-7 to the DNA end suggests the J call may be wrong. The CDR3 is 16 amino acids. Germline CDR1 is SGHTA and CDR2 is FQGNSA. This CDR3 reads CASSLRGGDNTYEQYF. The DNA of the CDR3 is TGTGCCAGCAGTCTCCGGGGGGGGGATAATACCTACGAGCAGTACTTC.

The chain joins TRBV6-5 to TRBJ1-1, with unresolved D. In germline, CDR1 is MNHEY, CDR2 SVGAGI. The V gene lost 5 bases and the J gene lost 1 base, with 11 bases spanning the gap. This CDR3 comprises 14 residues. This chain's CDR3 is CASSTTARNTEAFF. The CDR3 DNA sequence: TGTGCCAGCAGTACGACGGCGAGGAACACTGAAGCTTTCTTT.

The chain employs TRBV28 and TRBJ1-6; 10 positions match TRBD1. Trimming at V came to 5 bases and at J to 10 bases, leaving 8 bases not matched to a gene. CDR1 is MDHEN and CDR2 is SYDVKM in the germline V gene. The CDR3 has 15 residues. Here the CDR3 reads CASSLTGTGVSPLHF. Here the CDR3 DNA reads TGTGCCAGCAGTCTGACCGGGACAGGGGTGTCACCCCTCCACTTT.

The J gene is TRBJ2-1, the V gene TRBV6-1; 9 bases are shared with TRBD2. Unmatched junction bases numbered 10, after V lost 4 bases and J lost 9 bases. The CDR3 extends over 15 amino acids. CDR1 MNHNS and CDR2 SASEGT come from the germline V gene. CDR3 in DNA: TGTGCCAGCAGTGCCCCCGGCGGGGGGGCGGGTGAGCAGTTCTTC. Protein product: CASSAPGGGAGEQFF.

As concerns this clone: One end of the junction does not line up with germline, which may come from a read error. CDR3 sequence reads: CAGRSGTGAYEQYF. The CDR3 coding sequence is TGTGCCGGCAGATCCGGGACAGGGGCCTACGAGCAGTACTTC. The chain employs TRBV11-3 and TRBJ2-7; 10 nucleotides match TRBD1. The CDR3 runs to 14 residues. In germline, CDR1 is SGHNT, CDR2 YENEEA.

This clone showed up just a few times. J is TRBJ1-6 and V is TRBV10-3; 8 nucleotides agree with TRBD1. Trimming took 10 bases from V and 9 from J; bases not matched to a gene: 11. This CDR3 has 14 residues. Per the germline V gene, CDR1 is ENHRY and CDR2 is SYGVKD. CDR3: CATMMDREGSPLHF. The CDR3 coding sequence is TGTGCCACCATGATGGACAGGGAAGGTTCACCCCTCCACTTT.

The CDR3 region is CASSSGNRRNTEAFF. CDR3 bases: TGTGCCAGCAGCTCGGGGAACAGGCGGAACACTGAAGCTTTCTTT. The chain uses TRBV7-9 and TRBJ1-1; perhaps TRBD1 as D (5 bases). This CDR3 comprises 15 residues. The germline CDR1 and CDR2 sequences are SEHNR and FQNEAQ (reference sequence). The ends were cut back, 4 bases at V and 1 base at J, with 13 bases in the middle.

This chain joins TRBV6-5 and TRBJ1-1; D is unresolved. Trimming removed 0 bases at V and 3 bases at J, with 5 bases between. The CDR3 extends over 13 amino acids. Germline CDR1 MNHEY, CDR2 SVGAGI. CDR3 residues: CASSYSTYTEAFF. CDR3 DNA sequence: TGTGCCAGCAGTTACTCGACATACACTGAAGCTTTCTTT.

The V and J genes are TRBV5-6 and TRBJ1-4, with 11 positions matching TRBD1. CDR3 size: 15 residues. In germline, CDR1 is SGHDT, CDR2 YYEEEE. V dropped 4 bases and J dropped 7; count of bases not matched to a gene: 6. The CDR3: CASSRTGTGGEKLFF. The CDR3 region has the DNA TGTGCCAGCAGCCGAACCGGGACAGGGGGTGAAAAACTGTTTTTT.

This clone occurred a few times. The J gene is TRBJ2-3, the V gene TRBV19; 8 nucleotides line up with TRBD2. Germline values: CDR1 LNHDA, CDR2 SQIVND (reference sequence). This CDR3 comprises 17 residues. V was pared by 0 bases and J by 0 bases, with 5 bases of the junction left unmatched. In DNA, the CDR3 is TGTGCCAGTAGTATAGACGGGGTAGCGGGGAGCACAGATACGCAGTATTTT. The encoded protein is CASSIDGVAGSTDTQYF.

CDR3 sequence (DNA): TGTGCCAGCAGTGGCCGGCGACCGCCAGAGACCCAGTACTTC. The encoded protein is CASSGRRPPETQYF. This chain links TRBV2 with TRBJ2-5, with D hard to call. V lost 4 bases, J lost 4 bases, and 13 bases lay in between. The germline gives CDR1 SNHLY, CDR2 FYNNEI. The CDR3 is 14 amino acids.

This sequence joins TRBV14 and TRBJ2-1; unclear D gene. CDR1 and CDR2 (germline): SGHDN, FVKESK. Trimming removed 4 bases from V and 9 bases from J, with 10 bases in between. The length of the CDR3 is 12 residues. CDR3 region: CASSPRIAEQFF. Written as DNA, the CDR3 is TGTGCCAGCAGCCCCCGCATCGCTGAGCAGTTCTTC.

The chain uses TRBV4-1 and TRBJ1-2, with 7 bases lining up with TRBD1. The CDR3 consists of 15 residues. Germline V gives CDR1 MGHRA, CDR2 YSYEKL. The J segment lost 0 bases and the V segment lost 0 bases, leaving 1 base of the junction unmatched. The CDR3 is CASSQDGTANYGYTF. DNA of the CDR3: TGCGCCAGCAGCCAAGACGGGACAGCTAACTATGGCTACACCTTC.

This clone appeared once. The genes are TRBV4-1 and TRBJ1-3; TRBD1 matches at 9 bases. This CDR3 region has 16 residues. With V trimmed by 5 bases and J by 0 bases, 5 bases remained unmatched. The germline gives CDR1 MGHRA, CDR2 YSYEKL. The CDR3 protein is CASSTGTGFSGNTIYF. The CDR3 nucleotides are TGCGCCAGCAGCACCGGGACAGGGTTCTCTGGAAACACCATATATTTT.

This rearrangement joins TRBV5-1 to TRBJ2-7; perhaps TRBD2 as D (5 bases). Looked up from germline, CDR1 is SGHRS and CDR2 is YFSETQ. The CDR3 totals 13 residues. Trimming took 3 bases from V and 3 from J, leaving 10 bases between them. CDR3 bases: TGCGCCAGCAGCTCGGGGAATGGCTACGAGCAGTACTTC. This sequence encodes CASSSGNGYEQYF.

The chain employs TRBV11-1 and TRBJ2-3; 9 bases are a match to TRBD2. The length of the CDR3 is 18 residues. With 5 bases clipped from V and 1 base from J, the junction kept 13 bases outside the gene matches. Germline assignment: CDR1 SGHAT and CDR2 FQDESV (reference sequence). CDR3 bases: TGTGCCAGCAGCCGCGCGGCTAGCGGGGCGCTTGGCACAGATACGCAGTATTTT. Its translation is CASSRAASGALGTDTQYF. Complete variable domain (other parts from reference TRBV11-1 and TRBJ2-3): EAEVAQSPRYKITEKSQAVAFWCDPISGHATLYWYRQILGQGPELLVQFQDESVVDDSQLPKDRFSAERLKGVDSTLKIQPAELGDSAMYLCASSRAASGALGTDTQYFGPGTRLTVL.

This rearrangement joins TRBV11-3 to TRBJ2-7, with a weak D call TRBD1 (5 bases). Trimming stripped 5 bases from V and 6 bases from J, with 23 bases between. The CDR3 has 16 amino acids. Germline V gene lookup returns CDR1 SGHNT and CDR2 YENEEA. The CDR3 DNA follows: TGTGCCAGCAGCACGTACTCTTTGCAGGGCGACCTCGAGCAGTACTTC. Its protein is CASSTYSLQGDLEQYF.

The chain uses TRBV7-2 and TRBJ1-2; 7 bases align to TRBD1. Germline V gives CDR1 SGHTA, CDR2 FQGNSA. Unmatched junction bases numbered 5, after V lost 2 bases and J lost 2 bases. There are 15 residues in the CDR3. Here the CDR3 DNA reads TGTGCCAGCAGCTTAAGTAGACAGGGAAACTATGGCTACACCTTC. It yields the protein CASSLSRQGNYGYTF.

This clone was counted a few times. The chain recombines TRBV2 with TRBJ1-2; no clear D. Trimming pared 5 bases from V and 7 bases from J, leaving 11 bases between. Germline V gene sequence: CDR1 SNHLY, CDR2 FYNNEI. The CDR3 length is 12 residues. Here the CDR3 reads CASSPDIGGYTF. CDR3 nucleotide sequence: TGTGCCAGCAGTCCAGACATCGGTGGCTACACCTTC.